This T cell receptor beta chain was identified in a study of cytomegalovirus exposure and HLA in healthy donors. Turning to the study itself: Researchers previously reported finding about 110 million unique TCR beta sequences from 170 million or so T cells.

Primers: 60 Vbeta forward and 13 Jbeta reverse. The table came from immunoSEQ multiplex PCR; TCRdb's copy has only in-frame clones and leaves some out. The data contain some 110,000 clones, less than 80% of them singletons. The CDR3 loop spans 14 amino acids. Between the trimmed V and J ends, which lost 3 bases and 6 bases, there was a span of 18 bases. Germline V gene sequence: CDR1 GTSNPN, CDR2 SVGIG (reference sequence). Material: PBMCs. J is TRBJ2-7 and V is TRBV30, with a tentative D call TRBD1 (6 bases). The sequence was collected from a woman aged 25 to 39 in good health and CMV-seronegative. CDR3 residues: CAWSPGASSREQYF. The CDR3 nucleotides are TGTGCCTGGAGCCCAGGGGCTAGCTCCCGCGAGCAGTACTTC.